The 23 T cell receptor beta chains presented below share a single source sample, sequenced in a study of glioma-infiltrating T cells after dendritic cell vaccination. TCRdb keeps only in-frame clones here, not all; method: immunoSEQ multiplex PCR. The table has about 73,000 clones, about 80% seen once. The sequenced sample was blood, obtained before dendritic cell vaccination. These receptors were obtained from a human donor with glioblastoma.

The CDR3 region has the DNA TGTGCCAGCAGTGAATTTCCTCGACCGGGACAGCTATACAATGAGCAGTTCTTC. Amino acids: CASSEFPRPGQLYNEQFF. J is TRBJ2-1 and V is TRBV6-1, with TRBD1 matching over 7 bases. CDR3 length: 18 residues. Germline CDR1 is MNHNS and CDR2 is SASEGT. Trimming took 2 bases from V and 4 from J; bases not matched to a gene: 14.

This clone was seen only once. This chain connects TRBV9 to TRBJ1-2; 8 positions match TRBD1. CDR3 length: 15 residues. Germline V gene lookup returns CDR1 SGDLS and CDR2 YYNGEE. Unmatched junction bases numbered 9, after V lost 3 bases and J lost 5 bases. Written as DNA, the CDR3 is TGTGCCAGCAGCGCCCGACAGGGGCCGGGGTATGGCTACACCTTC. Amino acids: CASSARQGPGYGYTF.

Turning to this clone: Its ends do not fully match the called genes, so a read error is possible. J is TRBJ2-5 and V is TRBV6-5; 8 bases agree with TRBD1. Germline V gene data show CDR1 as MNHEY and CDR2 as SVGAGI. CDR3 length: 13 residues. CDR3 bases: TGTGCCAGCAGTTACCCGGGACAGGCGCTAAGGCACTTC. This translates into CASSYPGQALRHF.

This chain joins TRBV7-9 and TRBJ1-1, with D maybe TRBD1 (5 bases). The length of the CDR3 is 17 residues. V shed 5 bases and J shed 7 bases, with 26 bases lying between them. Germline CDR1 reads SEHNR; CDR2 reads FQNEAQ (reference sequence). CDR3 in amino acids: CASSQPPGAAPVGEAFF. CDR3 DNA sequence: TGTGCCAGCAGCCAACCCCCTGGGGCCGCGCCGGTGGGTGAAGCTTTCTTT.

J is TRBJ1-1 and V is TRBV5-1; perhaps TRBD1 as D (5 bases). This CDR3 is built from 16 residues. V lost 9 bases and J 0 bases, leaving 21 bases between the germline ends. In germline, CDR1 is SGHRS, CDR2 YFSETQ. This CDR3 is CATKDIRNGLNTEAFF. The CDR3 DNA sequence: TGCGCCACCAAGGACATCAGGAATGGTTTGAACACTGAAGCTTTCTTT.

V gene TRBV6-5 combines with J gene TRBJ2-5; 9 nucleotides agree with TRBD1. V gave up 5 bases and J gave up 4 bases; unmatched junction bases: 2. This CDR3 spans 13 amino acids. Looked up from germline, CDR1 is MNHEY and CDR2 is SVGAGI. CDR3 nucleotides: TGTGCCAGCAGTACAGGGGGCGGAGAGACCCAGTACTTC. Amino acids: CASSTGGGETQYF.

The rearrangement links TRBV6-6 to TRBJ2-7; D may be TRBD1 (6 bases). The V end was cut by 5 bases, the J end by 2 bases, with 13 bases between. Germline assignment: CDR1 MNHNY and CDR2 SVGAGI (reference sequence). The CDR3 loop spans 14 amino acids. CDR3 nucleotides: TGTGCCAGCAGTGATTCGGACAGAACCTACGAGCAGTACGTC. It encodes CASSDSDRTYEQYV.

V usage is TRBV4-1 and J usage is TRBJ2-4; D is possibly TRBD1 (5 bases). The CDR3 is made up of 15 amino acids. The germline V and J ends were trimmed by 8 bases and 6 bases, with 20 bases remaining between them. Looked up from germline, CDR1 is MGHRA and CDR2 is YSYEKL. CDR3 region: CASSRTPGLANIQYF. The CDR3 bases are TGCGCCAGCTCTCGAACCCCAGGGTTAGCAAACATTCAGTACTTC.

This clone showed up just a few times. J is TRBJ1-1 and V is TRBV29-1, with 8 bases fitting TRBD1. J gave up 4 bases and V 2 bases, and 3 bases lay outside the gene matches. Germline V gene data show CDR1 as SQVTM and CDR2 as ANQGSEA. The CDR3 covers 13 residues. The DNA for the CDR3 is TGCAGCGTTGAAAGACAGGGGCTCACTGAAGCTTTCTTT. Residues: CSVERQGLTEAFF.

V gene TRBV5-4 combines with J gene TRBJ2-3, with TRBD1 matching 7 bases. Germline CDR1 and CDR2: SGHNT and YYREEE (reference sequence). The CDR3 length is 17 residues. V lost 2 bases and J lost 0; bases outside the gene matches: 9. Written as DNA, the CDR3 is TGTGCCAGCAGCTTCAAAGGGGGCCATGCTAGCACAGATACGCAGTATTTT. This encodes CASSFKGGHASTDTQYF.

The chain has TRBV4-2 and TRBJ2-5; no clear D. Looked up from germline, CDR1 is LGHNA and CDR2 is YNFKEQ. This CDR3 has 14 residues. Trimming removed 1 base from V and 1 base from J, with 7 bases in between. The CDR3 here is CASSQGPGQETQYF. The CDR3 nucleotides read TGTGCCAGCAGCCAAGGACCGGGCCAAGAGACCCAGTACTTC.

The chain joins TRBV5-4 to TRBJ2-7, with TRBD1 as a possible D gene (6 bases). The CDR3 has 14 amino acids. Between the trimmed V and J ends, which lost 3 bases and 9 bases, there was a span of 19 bases. The V gene's germline CDR1 is SGHNT and CDR2 YYREEE (reference sequence). CDR3 sequence (DNA): TGTGCCAGCAGCTCGGACAGTTTATCTATTGGGCAGTACTTC. It is translated as CASSSDSLSIGQYF.

The chain recombines TRBV5-4 with TRBJ2-1; 7 nucleotides match TRBD2. This CDR3 spans 15 amino acids. Germline CDR1 is SGHNT and CDR2 is YYREEE (reference sequence). The J segment lost 2 bases and the V segment lost 1 base, leaving 3 bases of the junction unmatched. The CDR3 sequence: CASSLPGLPYNEQFF. The CDR3 DNA follows: TGTGCCAGCAGCTTGCCGGGACTACCCTACAATGAGCAGTTCTTC.

Points on this clone: The same CDR3 also results from other DNA sequences found in this sample. The chain employs TRBV27 and TRBJ1-5; 7 bases agree with TRBD1. Germline V lookup: CDR1 MNHEY, CDR2 SMNVEV (reference sequence). V lost 1 base, J lost 6 bases, and 3 bases stayed unmatched. The CDR3 is 14 amino acids. As DNA, the CDR3 is TGTGCCAGCAGTTTATATAGGGGGCCTCAGCCCCAGCATTTT. Protein: CASSLYRGPQPQHF.

The chain links TRBV9 to TRBJ2-1; possibly TRBD2 for D (5 bases). The germline V and J ends were trimmed by 0 bases and 5 bases, with 12 bases remaining between them. Germline CDR1 and CDR2: SGDLS and YYNGEE. The length of the CDR3 is 15 residues. The CDR3 sequence is CASSVGGSGNNEQFF. CDR3 DNA: TGTGCCAGCAGCGTAGGCGGGTCCGGCAACAATGAGCAGTTCTTC.

The CDR3 nucleotides read TGTGCCAGTCGCCGGCGGACAGATAGCCTAGCTAACTATGGCTACACCTTC. The encoded protein is CASRRRTDSLANYGYTF. The chain employs TRBV19 and TRBJ1-2, with D maybe TRBD1 (6 bases). The V end was cut by 8 bases, the J end by 0 bases, with 22 bases between. Germline V CDR1 and CDR2: LNHDA, SQIVND (reference sequence). The CDR3 has 17 amino acids.

The chain couples TRBV7-9 to TRBJ2-3, with 7 nucleotides matching TRBD2. V was clipped by 2 bases and J by 1 base; unmatched bases: 3. This CDR3 is built from 15 residues. Germline V gene sequence: CDR1 SEHNR, CDR2 FQNEAQ (reference sequence). The CDR3 here is CASSLRGRGTDTQYF. The CDR3 nucleotides are TGTGCCAGCAGCTTACGGGGGAGGGGCACAGATACGCAGTATTTT. The whole variable domain, filled in from reference TRBV7-9 and TRBJ2-3, reads DTGVSQNPRHKITKRGQNVTFRCDPISEHNRLYWYRQTLGQGPEFLTYFQNEAQLEKSRLLSDRFSAERPKGSFSTLEIQRTEQGDSAMYLCASSLRGRGTDTQYFGPGTRLTVL.

This chain connects TRBV19 to TRBJ2-5; D remains ambiguous. The J call may be incorrect, as the DNA end agrees better with TRBJ2-7. This CDR3 region has 14 residues. CDR1 LNHDA and CDR2 SQIVND come from the germline V gene (reference sequence). The DNA for the CDR3 is TGTGCCAGTAGTATAGCCGGCAGGATCTACGAGCAGTACTTC. Protein: CASSIAGRIYEQYF.

The chain joins TRBV5-1 to TRBJ2-1, with TRBD2 identical over 15 bases. Looked up from germline, CDR1 is SGHRS and CDR2 is YFSETQ. CDR3 length: 16 amino acids. The V segment lost 0 bases and the J segment 6 bases; nucleotides outside the gene matches: 1. In DNA form, the CDR3 reads TGCGCCAGCAGCTTGGGGACTAGCGGGAGGGCCAATGAGCAGTTCTTC. Translating gives CASSLGTSGRANEQFF.

Only a few counts were recorded for this clone. This chain joins TRBV27 and TRBJ2-2; 8 bases are a match to TRBD2. With V trimmed by 6 bases and J by 4 bases, 10 bases remained unmatched. Germline-derived CDR1 and CDR2 are MNHEY and SMNVEV (reference sequence). The CDR3 sequence is 16 residues long. CDR3 loop: CASRGGAGGITGELFF. For the CDR3, the DNA is TGTGCCAGCAGGGGAGGGGCGGGAGGAATCACCGGGGAGCTGTTTTTT.

This rearrangement joins TRBV7-9 to TRBJ1-2; a weak D match, TRBD1 (6 bases). The V and J ends lost 4 bases and 8 bases respectively, with 14 bases between them. The CDR3 sequence is 13 residues long. The germline V gene has CDR1 SEHNR and CDR2 FQNEAQ (reference sequence). The CDR3 DNA reads as TGTGCCAGCAGCTACCCCCCAGGGGTAGGCTACACCTTC. Translating gives CASSYPPGVGYTF.

This chain uses TRBV19 with TRBJ2-1; no firm D call. Looked up from germline, CDR1 is LNHDA and CDR2 is SQIVND (reference sequence). V lost 4 bases and J lost 5, with 9 bases in between. The CDR3 is 13 amino acids. CDR3: CASSTPPDNEQFF. CDR3 bases: TGTGCCAGTAGTACCCCTCCGGACAATGAGCAGTTCTTC.

This chain joins TRBV14 and TRBJ2-7; 10 bases match TRBD1. J gave up 6 bases and V 5 bases, and 1 base lay outside the gene matches. The germline gives CDR1 SGHDN, CDR2 FVKESK. CDR3 size: 12 residues. The CDR3 region is CASSGQGGEQYV. The CDR3 coding sequence is TGTGCCAGCAGCGGACAGGGGGGCGAGCAGTACGTC.